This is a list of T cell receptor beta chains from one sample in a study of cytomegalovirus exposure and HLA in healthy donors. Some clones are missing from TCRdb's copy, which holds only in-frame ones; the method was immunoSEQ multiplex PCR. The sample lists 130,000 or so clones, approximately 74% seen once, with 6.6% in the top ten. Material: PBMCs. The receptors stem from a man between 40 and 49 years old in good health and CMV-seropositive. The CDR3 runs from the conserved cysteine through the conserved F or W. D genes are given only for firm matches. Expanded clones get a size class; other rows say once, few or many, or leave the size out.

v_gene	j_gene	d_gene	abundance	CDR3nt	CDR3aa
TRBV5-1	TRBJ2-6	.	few	TGCGCCAGCAGCTTTGGAGGCTCTGGGGCCAACGTCCTGACTTTC	CASSFGGSGANVLTF
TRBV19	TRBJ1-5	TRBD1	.	TGTGCCAGTAGTCGGGACAGGGGGCCCCAGCCCCAGCATTTT	CASSRDRGPQPQHF
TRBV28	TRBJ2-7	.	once	TGTGCCAGCAGTTTACCGTCCAGGGACAACTCCTACGAGCAGTACTTC	CASSLPSRDNSYEQYF
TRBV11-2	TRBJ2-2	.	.	TGTGCCAGCAGCTTTGAGAGAAGCACCGGGGAGCTGTTTTTT	CASSFERSTGELFF
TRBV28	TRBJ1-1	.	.	TGTGCCAGCAGTTTCTATACTGAAGCTTTCTTT	CASSFYTEAFF
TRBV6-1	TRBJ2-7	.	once	TGTGCCAGCAAGAGAGGTGTAGCCTACGAGCAGTACTTC	CASKRGVAYEQYF
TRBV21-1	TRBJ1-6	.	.	TGTGCCAGCAGCAAAGTTCGGAGCTGTTTCGGGTTACCCCTCCACTTT	CASSKVRSCFGLPLHF
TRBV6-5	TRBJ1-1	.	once	TGTGCCAGCAGTTCACAGGTTGAAGCTTTCTTT	CASSSQVEAFF
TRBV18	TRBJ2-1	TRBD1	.	TGTGCCAGCTCAAACAGGGGGCTTGACAATGAGCAGTTCTTC	CASSNRGLDNEQFF
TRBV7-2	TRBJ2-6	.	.	TGTGCCAGCAGCTTAGACTTAGGGAGCTCTGGGGCCAACGTCCTGACTTTC	CASSLDLGSSGANVLTF
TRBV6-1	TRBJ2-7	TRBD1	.	TGTGCCAGCCAGAGAGAGCAGGGACAGGGTTACGAGCAGTACTTC	CASQREQGQGYEQYF
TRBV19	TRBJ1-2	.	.	TGTGCCAGTAGTATGCAGGGCCACTATGGCTACACCTTC	CASSMQGHYGYTF
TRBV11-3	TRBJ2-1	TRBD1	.	TGTGCCAGCAGCTACGGACAGGGGATTGAGCAGTTCTTC	CASSYGQGIEQFF
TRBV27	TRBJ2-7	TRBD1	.	TGTGCCAGCAGAAGACAGGGATTGTACGAGCAGTACTTC	CASRRQGLYEQYF
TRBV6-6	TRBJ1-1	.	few	TGTGCCAGCAGTTACCGGGGTCCCGGAGCTGAAGCTTTCTTT	CASSYRGPGAEAFF
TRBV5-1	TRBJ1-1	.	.	TGCGCCAGCAGCTTGGGGGGGGTGAACACTGAAGCTTTCTTT	CASSLGGVNTEAFF
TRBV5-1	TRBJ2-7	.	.	TGCGCCAGCAGCTTTGCGACAGGCTCCTACGAGCAGTACTTC	CASSFATGSYEQYF
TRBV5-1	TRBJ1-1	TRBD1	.	TGCGCCAGCAGCTTCAGGGGGAGCACTGAAGCTTTCTTT	CASSFRGSTEAFF
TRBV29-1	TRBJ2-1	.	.	TGCAGCGTCGCGGACAGAGCGGCGTCAGGTGAGCAGTTCTTC	CSVADRAASGEQFF
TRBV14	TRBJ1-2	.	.	TGTGCCAGCAGCCTTGGGGAGTATGGCTACACCTTC	CASSLGEYGYTF
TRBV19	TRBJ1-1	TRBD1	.	TGTGCCAGTACCTTCGGGGGACAGGGGGCGCAGAACACTGAAGCTTTCTTT	CASTFGGQGAQNTEAFF